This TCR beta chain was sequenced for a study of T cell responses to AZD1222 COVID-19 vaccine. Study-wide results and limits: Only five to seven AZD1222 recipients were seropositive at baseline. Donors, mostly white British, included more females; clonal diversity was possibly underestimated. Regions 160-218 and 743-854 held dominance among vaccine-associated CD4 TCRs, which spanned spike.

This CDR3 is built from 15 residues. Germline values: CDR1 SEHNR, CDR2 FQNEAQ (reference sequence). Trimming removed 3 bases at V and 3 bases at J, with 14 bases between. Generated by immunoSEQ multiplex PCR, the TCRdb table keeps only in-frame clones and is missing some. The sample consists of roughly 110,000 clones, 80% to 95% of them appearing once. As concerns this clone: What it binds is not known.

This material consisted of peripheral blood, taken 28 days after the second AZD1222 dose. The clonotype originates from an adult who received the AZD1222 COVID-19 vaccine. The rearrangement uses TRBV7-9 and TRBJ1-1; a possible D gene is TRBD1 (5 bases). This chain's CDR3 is CASSFSSQGDTEAFF. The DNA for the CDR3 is TGTGCCAGCAGCTTCTCTTCCCAGGGTGACACTGAAGCTTTCTTT.